At least ten counts were recorded for the clone carrying this TCR beta chain. What it binds is unknown. Trimming pared 0 bases from V and 0 bases from J, leaving 11 bases between. The CDR3 has 16 residues. CDR1 is SGHVS, CDR2 FQNEAQ, per germline. This sample is part of a study of T cell repertoires in cytomegalovirus infection. At the level of the study: Both CMV infection and a matching HLA type were indicated by public TCR beta signatures.

One entry per CDR3 protein, called by TCRdb with MiXCR from the reads. The repertoire holds about 310,000 distinct CDR3 sequences, roughly 17% seen once, with about 12% in the top ten. Whole-study results and caveats: Carriers of CMV plus the relevant HLA were identified by cumulative public TCR beta family frequency. The study found HLA-C-restricted CMV-specific TCR beta clonotypes dominating the ex vivo response.

The material sequenced was PBMCs. This sequence joins TRBV7-8 and TRBJ1-1; D might be TRBD1 (6 bases). This receptor was taken from a human donor in good health (CMV status not recorded). Some clones in this sample may be carry-over from other donors' samples. The CDR3 DNA reads as TGTGCCAGCAGCTTAGCTGTCGGGGGGCTGAACACTGAAGCTTTCTTT. Translating gives CASSLAVGGLNTEAFF.